This is a list of T cell receptor beta chains from one sample in a study of vaccination and CD4 T cells after COVID-19. These receptors are not linked to any known antigen. Using its own MiXCR run on the PCR reads, TCRdb lists one record per CDR3 protein. The sample holds roughly 12,000 distinct CDR3 sequences; 40% to 50% are singletons and the top ten take about 18%. Sequenced: cultured CD4+ T cells from blood. These TCRs come from a human donor with COVID-19. Both conserved end residues are part of each CDR3. Fields, in order: J gene, clone size, V gene, D gene, CDR3 protein, CDR3 DNA. A D gene is named only where the DNA matches it firmly. For some rows the clone size is stated as once, few or many, or as a class when expanded; others skip it.

>TRBJ2-2|few|TRBV24-1|NA
CAVQGSNTGELFF
TGTGCCGTCCAAGGGTCGAACACCGGGGAGCTGTTTTTT
>TRBJ2-2|few|TRBV5-1|NA
CASSPDSGVSGELFF
TGCGCCAGCAGTCCAGACTCAGGGGTGAGCGGGGAGCTGTTTTTT
>TRBJ2-2|few|TRBV25-1|NA
CASSNIPGGELFF
TGTGCCAGCAGTAATATACCCGGTGGGGAGCTGTTTTTT
>TRBJ2-2|NA|TRBV19|NA
CASSIKGALNTGELFF
TGTGCCAGTAGTATTAAAGGGGCATTGAACACCGGGGAGCTGTTTTTT
>TRBJ1-1|few|TRBV7-8|TRBD1
CASSYSGTGGTEAFF
TGTGCCAGCAGCTACTCCGGGACAGGGGGAACTGAAGCTTTCTTT
>TRBJ2-2|NA|TRBV7-2|TRBD1
CASSSGQGNGELFF
TGTGCCAGCAGCTCGGGACAGGGGAACGGGGAGCTGTTTTTT
>TRBJ1-1|few|TRBV20-1|TRBD1
CSARLTGQILTNTEAFF
TGCAGTGCTAGATTAACGGGACAGATTTTAACGAACACTGAAGCTTTCTTT
>TRBJ2-3|NA|TRBV24-1|NA
CATSVRGAGTDTQYF
TGTGCCACCAGTGTTCGGGGGGCGGGCACAGATACGCAGTATTTT
>TRBJ1-2|NA|TRBV27|NA
CASSYQGKKYDYTF
TGTGCCAGCAGTTACCAGGGAAAGAAATATGACTACACCTTC
>TRBJ2-7|NA|TRBV19|NA
CASSIESGIAYEQYF
TGTGCCAGTAGTATAGAGTCCGGGATCGCCTACGAGCAGTACTTC
>TRBJ2-7|NA|TRBV28|TRBD1
CASSLSGQTLSYEQYF
TGTGCCAGCAGTTTATCGGGACAGACGCTCTCCTACGAGCAGTACTTC
>TRBJ1-2|NA|TRBV28|NA
CASSLGQTIRYTF
TGTGCCAGCAGTTTAGGGCAGACTATACGCTACACCTTC
>TRBJ2-3|few|TRBV7-6|NA
CASSLVRTDTQYF
TGTGCCAGCAGCTTAGTCCGCACAGATACGCAGTATTTT
>TRBJ2-2|few|TRBV6-1|NA
CASTPGGVNTGELFF
TGTGCCAGCACACCTGGGGGTGTGAACACCGGGGAGCTGTTTTTT
>TRBJ2-2|NA|TRBV5-8|NA
CASRHGEVPGELFF
TGTGCCAGCAGACATGGAGAGGTTCCCGGGGAGCTGTTTTTT
>TRBJ2-6|few|TRBV20-1|NA
CSAREGVVAPGANVLTF
TGCAGTGCTAGGGAGGGGGTGGTAGCCCCTGGGGCCAACGTCCTGACTTTC
>TRBJ2-3|NA|TRBV18|TRBD1
CASSLGTGGTDTQYF
TGTGCCAGCTCACTAGGGACAGGGGGCACAGATACGCAGTATTTT
>TRBJ2-2|NA|TRBV6-1|TRBD1
CASSGDRGRGELFF
TGTGCCAGCAGTGGCGACAGGGGCCGTGGGGAGCTGTTTTTT
>TRBJ1-1|few|TRBV7-2|NA
CASSLSSKRTEAFF
TGTGCCAGCAGCTTAAGTTCGAAGAGGACTGAAGCTTTCTTT
>TRBJ1-2|NA|TRBV28|NA
CASSLGGTGVDGYTF
TGTGCCAGCAGTTTAGGGGGAACCGGAGTTGATGGCTACACCTTC
>TRBJ2-2|few|TRBV7-2|TRBD2
CASSPTSIGVPGELFF
TGTGCCAGCAGCCCGACTAGCATTGGCGTCCCCGGGGAGCTGTTTTTT
>TRBJ1-5|few|TRBV20-1|NA
CSARDGTVPNGHQPQHF
TGCAGTGCTAGAGATGGTACAGTCCCAAACGGCCATCAGCCCCAGCATTTT